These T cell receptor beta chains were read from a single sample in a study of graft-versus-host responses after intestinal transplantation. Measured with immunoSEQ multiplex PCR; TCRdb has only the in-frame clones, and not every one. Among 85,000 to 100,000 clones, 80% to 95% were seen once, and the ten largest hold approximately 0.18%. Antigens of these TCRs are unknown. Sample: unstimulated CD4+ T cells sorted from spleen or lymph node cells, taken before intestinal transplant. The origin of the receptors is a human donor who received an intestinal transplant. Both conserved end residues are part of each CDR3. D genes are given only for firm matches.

CASSLERNSPLHF,.,TRBV27,TRBJ1-6
CASSPQARPMNTEAFF,.,TRBV18,TRBJ1-1
CASSRDRVTDTQYF,TRBD1,TRBV7-6,TRBJ2-3
CASRRLAGVRADTQYF,TRBD2,TRBV5-4,TRBJ2-3
CASSLLAGVPETQYF,TRBD2,TRBV27,TRBJ2-5
CASSGPAGESYEQYF,TRBD2,TRBV6-5,TRBJ2-7
CASSLRGAKNIQYF,.,TRBV4-3,TRBJ2-4
CASSYRVGGNEQFF,.,TRBV7-2,TRBJ2-1
CASSLGRNQPQHF,.,TRBV5-6,TRBJ1-5
CASSLYGTSNEQYF,.,TRBV5-1,TRBJ2-7
CASRQGAKTGELFF,TRBD1,TRBV19,TRBJ2-2
CASSPHREWIYEQYF,.,TRBV18,TRBJ2-7
CASSLEGTGGRNEQFF,TRBD1,TRBV7-9,TRBJ2-1
CSGTKSSTDTQYF,.,TRBV29-1,TRBJ2-3
CASRQRDSPLHF,.,TRBV27,TRBJ1-6
CASSPQPLAGGGNEQFF,TRBD2,TRBV5-1,TRBJ2-1
CASRLRTEKLFF,.,TRBV2,TRBJ1-4
CASSDPGVPWTEAFF,.,TRBV6-1,TRBJ1-1
CASSLIGGAGNTIYF,.,TRBV5-5,TRBJ1-3
CASSVELRGLSPLHF,TRBD1,TRBV9,TRBJ1-6
CASKTDGELFF,.,TRBV6-1,TRBJ2-2
CAISESLQDETQYF,.,TRBV10-3,TRBJ2-5
CASSLAAPGTQYF,.,TRBV7-2,TRBJ2-5
CASSLPGQGESPLHF,TRBD1,TRBV28,TRBJ1-6
CASSQGPQETQYF,.,TRBV6-1,TRBJ2-5
CASSTRTGEGYTF,TRBD1,TRBV19,TRBJ1-2
CASRTDRVKTEAFF,TRBD1,TRBV28,TRBJ1-1
CASSVVYEQYF,.,TRBV9,TRBJ2-7
CASSLGESQPQHF,.,TRBV28,TRBJ1-5
CASSEVPQGAGTDTQYF,TRBD1,TRBV4-1,TRBJ2-3
CASSYSRGNYGYTF,.,TRBV6-5,TRBJ1-2
CASKQLAGVWGTGELFF,TRBD2,TRBV2,TRBJ2-2
CASSLTALNTGELFF,.,TRBV5-1,TRBJ2-2
CASSFQLGLAGHEQYF,TRBD2,TRBV5-8,TRBJ2-7
CASSQDRVGNSPLHF,TRBD1,TRBV5-4,TRBJ1-6
CAISDTTNEKLFF,.,TRBV10-3,TRBJ1-4
CASSLIGSSSYEQYF,.,TRBV5-1,TRBJ2-7
CASSIRGRDTEAFF,TRBD1,TRBV5-1,TRBJ1-1
CAITGDRATEAFF,TRBD1,TRBV10-3,TRBJ1-1
CASSLNQGRTNYGYTF,.,TRBV11-2,TRBJ1-2
CASSQDRGSGSETQYF,TRBD2,TRBV4-1,TRBJ2-5
CASSPRTIRPGGHTEAFF,TRBD1,TRBV7-3,TRBJ1-1
CASSLVPGGEQFF,TRBD2,TRBV5-1,TRBJ2-1
CASSGQYGVQQYF,.,TRBV11-3,TRBJ2-7
CASSFTSGTSYEQYF,TRBD2,TRBV28,TRBJ2-7
CASSIRSSGDALGELFF,.,TRBV19,TRBJ2-2
CASNPLAGFTDTQYF,TRBD2,TRBV27,TRBJ2-3
CASSQLTGGPSYNEQFF,TRBD2,TRBV4-2,TRBJ2-1
CASSLGGTSGRGEQYF,TRBD2,TRBV5-1,TRBJ2-7
CASSRGQGIDTQYF,TRBD1,TRBV5-1,TRBJ2-3
CASGYGVKDGYTF,.,TRBV19,TRBJ1-2
CASSLTAGHGYTF,.,TRBV28,TRBJ1-2
CASSPGTGASYEQYF,TRBD1,TRBV18,TRBJ2-7
CASRKPSGNEQFF,TRBD2,TRBV6-6,TRBJ2-1
CASAGENTGELFF,.,TRBV2,TRBJ2-2
CASSLGPNYGYTF,.,TRBV7-9,TRBJ1-2
CATNQGNADTQYF,.,TRBV5-8,TRBJ2-3
CASSLFSGGTYEQYF,.,TRBV27,TRBJ2-7
CASSLTSLVPTQYF,.,TRBV7-3,TRBJ2-3